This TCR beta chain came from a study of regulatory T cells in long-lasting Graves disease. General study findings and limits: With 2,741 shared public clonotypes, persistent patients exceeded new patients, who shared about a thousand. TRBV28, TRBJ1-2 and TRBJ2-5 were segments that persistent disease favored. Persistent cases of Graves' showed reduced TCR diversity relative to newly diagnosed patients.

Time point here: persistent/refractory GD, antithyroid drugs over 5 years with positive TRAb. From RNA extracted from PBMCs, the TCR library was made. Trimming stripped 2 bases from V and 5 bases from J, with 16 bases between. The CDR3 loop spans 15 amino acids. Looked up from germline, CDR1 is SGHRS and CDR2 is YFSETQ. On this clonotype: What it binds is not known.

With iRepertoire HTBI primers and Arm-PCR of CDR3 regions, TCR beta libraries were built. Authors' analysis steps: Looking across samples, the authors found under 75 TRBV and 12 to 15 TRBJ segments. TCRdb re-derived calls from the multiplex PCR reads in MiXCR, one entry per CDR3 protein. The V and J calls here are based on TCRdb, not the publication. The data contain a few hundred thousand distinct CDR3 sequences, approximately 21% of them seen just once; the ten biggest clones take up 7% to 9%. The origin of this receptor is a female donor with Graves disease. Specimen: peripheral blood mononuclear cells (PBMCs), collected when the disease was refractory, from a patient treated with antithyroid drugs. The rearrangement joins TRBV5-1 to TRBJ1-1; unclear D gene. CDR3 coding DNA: TGCGCCAGCAGCTTTTTACCCCAGGTCGGTACTGAAGCTTTCTTT. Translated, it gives CASSFLPQVGTEAFF.